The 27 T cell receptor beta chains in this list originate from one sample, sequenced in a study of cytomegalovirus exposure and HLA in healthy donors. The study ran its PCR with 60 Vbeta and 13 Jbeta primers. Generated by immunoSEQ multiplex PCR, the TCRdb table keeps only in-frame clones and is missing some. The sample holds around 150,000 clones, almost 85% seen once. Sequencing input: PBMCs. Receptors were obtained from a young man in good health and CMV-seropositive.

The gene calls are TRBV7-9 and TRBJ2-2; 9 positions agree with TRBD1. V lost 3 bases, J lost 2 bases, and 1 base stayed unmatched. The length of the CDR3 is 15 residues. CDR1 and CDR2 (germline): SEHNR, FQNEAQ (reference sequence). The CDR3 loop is CASSLTGGNTGELFF. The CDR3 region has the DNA TGTGCCAGCAGCTTGACAGGGGGTAACACCGGGGAGCTGTTTTTT.

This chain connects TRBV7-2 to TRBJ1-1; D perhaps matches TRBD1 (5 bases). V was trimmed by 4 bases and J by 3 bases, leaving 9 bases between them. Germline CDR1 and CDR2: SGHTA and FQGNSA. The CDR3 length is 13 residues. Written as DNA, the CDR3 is TGTGCCAGCAGCTACCAGGGTTACACTGAAGCTTTCTTT. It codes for CASSYQGYTEAFF. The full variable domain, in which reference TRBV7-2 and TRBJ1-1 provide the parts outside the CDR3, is GAGVSQSPSNKVTEKGKDVELRCDPISGHTALYWYRQSLGQGLEFLIYFQGNSAPDKSGLPSDRFSAERTGGSVSTLTIQRTQQEDSAVYLCASSYQGYTEAFFGQGTRLTVV.

CDR3 residues: CASSLRGGGLNYGYTF. The CDR3 DNA reads TGTGCCAGCAGCTTGCGGGGTGGTGGCCTTAACTATGGCTACACCTTC. The chain employs TRBV5-6 and TRBJ1-2; D not resolved. The CDR3 consists of 16 residues. Per germline, CDR1 SGHDT and CDR2 YYEEEE. Trimming took off 1 base at V and 1 base at J, with 14 bases between the two ends. The entire variable domain, with the rest obtained from reference TRBV5-6 and TRBJ1-2, is as follows: DAGVTQSPTHLIKTRGQQVTLRCSPKSGHDTVSWYQQALGQGPQFIFQYYEEEERQRGNFPDRFSGHQFPNYSSELNVNALLLGDSALYLCASSLRGGGLNYGYTFGSGTRLTVV.

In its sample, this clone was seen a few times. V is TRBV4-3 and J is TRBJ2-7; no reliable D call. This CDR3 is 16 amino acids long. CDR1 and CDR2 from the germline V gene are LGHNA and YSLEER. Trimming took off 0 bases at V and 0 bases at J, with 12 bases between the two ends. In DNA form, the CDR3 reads TGCGCCAGCAGCCAAGATTACGGTGGTAACTCCTACGAGCAGTACTTC. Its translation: CASSQDYGGNSYEQYF.

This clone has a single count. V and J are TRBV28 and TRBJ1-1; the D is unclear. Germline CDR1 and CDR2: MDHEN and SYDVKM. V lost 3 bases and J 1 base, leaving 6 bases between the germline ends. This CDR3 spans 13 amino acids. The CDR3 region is CASSFDKNTEAFF. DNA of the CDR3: TGTGCCAGCAGTTTCGACAAGAACACTGAAGCTTTCTTT.

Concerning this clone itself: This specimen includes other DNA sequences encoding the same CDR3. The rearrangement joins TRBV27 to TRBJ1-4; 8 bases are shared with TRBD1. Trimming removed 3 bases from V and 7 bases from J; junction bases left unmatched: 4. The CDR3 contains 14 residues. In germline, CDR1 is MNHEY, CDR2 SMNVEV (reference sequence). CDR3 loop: CASSLQGAGEKLFF. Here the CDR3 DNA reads TGTGCCAGCAGTTTGCAGGGGGCAGGTGAAAAACTGTTTTTT. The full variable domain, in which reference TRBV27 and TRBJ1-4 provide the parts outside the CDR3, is EAQVTQNPRYLITVTGKKLTVTCSQNMNHEYMSWYRQDPGLGLRQIYYSMNVEVTDKGDVPEGYKVSRKEKRNFPLILESPSPNQTSLYFCASSLQGAGEKLFFGSGTQLSVL.

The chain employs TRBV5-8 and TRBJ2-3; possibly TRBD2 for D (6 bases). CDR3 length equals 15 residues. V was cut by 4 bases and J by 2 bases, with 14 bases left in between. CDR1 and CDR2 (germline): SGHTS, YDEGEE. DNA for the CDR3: TGTGCCAGCAGCCCATATAGCGGATCCACAGATACGCAGTATTTT. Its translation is CASSPYSGSTDTQYF.

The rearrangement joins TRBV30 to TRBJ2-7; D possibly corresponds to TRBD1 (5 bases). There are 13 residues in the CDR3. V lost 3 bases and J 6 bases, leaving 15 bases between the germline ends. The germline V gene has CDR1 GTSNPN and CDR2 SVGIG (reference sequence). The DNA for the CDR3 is TGTGCCTGGAGCGCTCAGGGAATCGGCGAGCAGTACTTC. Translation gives CAWSAQGIGEQYF.

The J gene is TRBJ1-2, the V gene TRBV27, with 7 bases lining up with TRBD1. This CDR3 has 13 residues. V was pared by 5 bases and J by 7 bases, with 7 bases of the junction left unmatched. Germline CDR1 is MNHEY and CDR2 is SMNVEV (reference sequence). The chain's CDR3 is CASSTRDSLGYTF. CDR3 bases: TGTGCCAGCAGTACCCGGGACAGCCTTGGCTACACCTTC.

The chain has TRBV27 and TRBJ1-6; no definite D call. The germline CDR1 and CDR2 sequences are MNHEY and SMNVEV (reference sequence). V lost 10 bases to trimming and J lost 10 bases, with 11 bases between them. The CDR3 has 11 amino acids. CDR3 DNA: TGTGCCACCGGGTTTCGGTCACCCCTCCACTTT. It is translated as CATGFRSPLHF.

The CDR3 loop reads CASSEASQFNEQFF. The CDR3 DNA is TGTGCCAGCAGTGAAGCGTCCCAATTTAATGAGCAGTTCTTC. This rearrangement joins TRBV6-1 to TRBJ2-1; D uncertain. V gave up 0 bases and J gave up 7 bases, with 10 bases separating them. From germline, CDR1 is MNHNS and CDR2 SASEGT. This CDR3 region has 14 residues.

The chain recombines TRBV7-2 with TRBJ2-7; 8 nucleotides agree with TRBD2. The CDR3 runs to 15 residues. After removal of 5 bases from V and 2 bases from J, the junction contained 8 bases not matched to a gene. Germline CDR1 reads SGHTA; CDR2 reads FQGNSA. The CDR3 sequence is CASSQDSGNTYEQYF. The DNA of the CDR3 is TGTGCCAGCAGCCAAGATAGCGGGAACACCTACGAGCAGTACTTC. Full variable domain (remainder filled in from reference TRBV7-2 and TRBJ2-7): GAGVSQSPSNKVTEKGKDVELRCDPISGHTALYWYRQSLGQGLEFLIYFQGNSAPDKSGLPSDRFSAERTGGSVSTLTIQRTQQEDSAVYLCASSQDSGNTYEQYFGPGTRLTVT.

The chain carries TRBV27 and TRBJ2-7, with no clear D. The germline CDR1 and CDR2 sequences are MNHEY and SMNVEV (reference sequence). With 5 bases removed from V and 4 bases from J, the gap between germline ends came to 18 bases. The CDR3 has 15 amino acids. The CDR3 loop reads CASSPEWQVLYEQYF. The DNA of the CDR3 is TGTGCCAGCAGTCCCGAGTGGCAGGTTTTATACGAGCAGTACTTC.

CDR3 bases: TGTGCCAGCAGCGGGTACCAAGGAGGTGAGCAGTTCTTC. This gives the protein CASSGYQGGEQFF. The chain recombines TRBV7-2 with TRBJ2-1; D is perhaps TRBD2 (5 bases). The CDR3 totals 13 residues. Germline loops: CDR1 SGHTA, CDR2 FQGNSA. Trimming pared 5 bases from V and 9 bases from J, leaving 14 bases between.

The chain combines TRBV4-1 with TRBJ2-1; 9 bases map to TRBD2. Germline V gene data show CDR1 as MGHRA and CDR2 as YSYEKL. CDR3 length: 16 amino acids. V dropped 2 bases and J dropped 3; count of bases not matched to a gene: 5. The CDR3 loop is CASSQKISGSYNEQFF. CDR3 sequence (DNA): TGCGCCAGCAGCCAAAAGATTAGCGGGAGCTACAATGAGCAGTTCTTC.

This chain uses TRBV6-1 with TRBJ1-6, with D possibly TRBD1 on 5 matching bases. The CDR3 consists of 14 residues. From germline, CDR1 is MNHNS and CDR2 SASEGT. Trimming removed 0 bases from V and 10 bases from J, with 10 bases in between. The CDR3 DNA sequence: TGTGCCAGCAGTGAAGCGACAGTGGGGTCACCCCTCCACTTT. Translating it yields CASSEATVGSPLHF.

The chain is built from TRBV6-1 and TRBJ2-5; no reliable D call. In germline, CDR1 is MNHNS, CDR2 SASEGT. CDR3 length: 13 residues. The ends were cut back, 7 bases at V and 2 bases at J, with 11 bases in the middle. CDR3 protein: CASKVQAQETQYF. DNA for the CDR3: TGTGCCAGCAAAGTGCAGGCTCAAGAGACCCAGTACTTC.

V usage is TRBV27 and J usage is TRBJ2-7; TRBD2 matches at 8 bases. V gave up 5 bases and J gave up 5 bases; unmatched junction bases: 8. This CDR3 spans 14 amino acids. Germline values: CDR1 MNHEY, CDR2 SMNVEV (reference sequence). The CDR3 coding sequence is TGTGCCAGCAGTCCCGGGACTAGTCCCCACGAGCAGTACTTC. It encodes CASSPGTSPHEQYF.

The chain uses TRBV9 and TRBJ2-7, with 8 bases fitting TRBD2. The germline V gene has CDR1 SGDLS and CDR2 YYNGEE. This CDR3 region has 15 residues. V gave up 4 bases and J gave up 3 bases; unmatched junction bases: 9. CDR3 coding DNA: TGTGCCAGCAGCCCCCCCGCGGGGGGCGGCTACGAGCAGTACTTC. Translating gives CASSPPAGGGYEQYF.

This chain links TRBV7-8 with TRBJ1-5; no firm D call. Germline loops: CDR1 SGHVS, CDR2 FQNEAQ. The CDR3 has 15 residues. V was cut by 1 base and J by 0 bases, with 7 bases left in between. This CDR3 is CASSLVRGSNQPQHF. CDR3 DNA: TGTGCCAGCAGCTTAGTACGGGGTAGCAATCAGCCCCAGCATTTT.

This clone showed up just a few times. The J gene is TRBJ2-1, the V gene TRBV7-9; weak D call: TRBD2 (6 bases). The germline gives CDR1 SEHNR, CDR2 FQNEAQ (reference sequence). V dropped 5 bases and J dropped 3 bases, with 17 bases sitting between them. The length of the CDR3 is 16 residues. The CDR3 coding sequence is TGTGCCAGCAGCATGACCGGGACTTTCATCTACAATGAGCAGTTCTTC. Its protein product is CASSMTGTFIYNEQFF.

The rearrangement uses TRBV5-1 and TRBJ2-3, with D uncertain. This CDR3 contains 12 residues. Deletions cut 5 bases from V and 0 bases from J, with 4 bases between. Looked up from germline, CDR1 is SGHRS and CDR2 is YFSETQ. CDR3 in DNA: TGCGCCAGCAGTCAGAGCACAGATACGCAGTATTTT. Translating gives CASSQSTDTQYF. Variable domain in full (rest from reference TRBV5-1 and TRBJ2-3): KAGVTQTPRYLIKTRGQQVTLSCSPISGHRSVSWYQQTPGQGLQFLFEYFSETQRNKGNFPGRFSGRQFSNSRSEMNVSTLELGDSALYLCASSQSTDTQYFGPGTRLTVL.

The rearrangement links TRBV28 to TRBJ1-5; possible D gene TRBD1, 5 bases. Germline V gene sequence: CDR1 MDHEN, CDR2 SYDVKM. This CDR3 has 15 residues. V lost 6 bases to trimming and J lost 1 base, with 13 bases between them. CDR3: CASRSGGGSNQPQHF. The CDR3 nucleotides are TGTGCCAGCAGATCGGGGGGAGGAAGCAATCAGCCCCAGCATTTT.

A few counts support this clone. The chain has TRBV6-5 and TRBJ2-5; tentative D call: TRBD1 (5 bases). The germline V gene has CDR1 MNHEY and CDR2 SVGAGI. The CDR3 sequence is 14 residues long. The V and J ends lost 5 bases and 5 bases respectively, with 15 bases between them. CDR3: CASSLSTDAETQYF. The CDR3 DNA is TGTGCCAGCAGTCTATCGACAGACGCGGAGACCCAGTACTTC.

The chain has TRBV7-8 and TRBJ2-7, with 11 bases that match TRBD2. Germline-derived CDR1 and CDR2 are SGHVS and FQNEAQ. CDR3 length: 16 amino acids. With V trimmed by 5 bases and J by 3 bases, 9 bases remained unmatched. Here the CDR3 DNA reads TGTGCCAGCAGCGCCTACCTAGCGGGGGGCCTCTACGAGCAGTACTTC. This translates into CASSAYLAGGLYEQYF.

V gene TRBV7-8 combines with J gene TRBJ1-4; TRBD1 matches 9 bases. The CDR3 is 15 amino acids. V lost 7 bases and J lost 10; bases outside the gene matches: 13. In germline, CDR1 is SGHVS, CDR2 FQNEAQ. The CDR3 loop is CASNPTGTGYGKLFF. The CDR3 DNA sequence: TGTGCCAGCAACCCAACCGGGACAGGGTACGGAAAACTGTTTTTT.

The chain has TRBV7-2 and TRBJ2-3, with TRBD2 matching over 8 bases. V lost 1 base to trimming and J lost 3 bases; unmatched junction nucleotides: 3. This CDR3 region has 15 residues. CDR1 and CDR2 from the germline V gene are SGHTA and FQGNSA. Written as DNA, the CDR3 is TGTGCCAGCAGCTTAGGTCGGGGGGGGACAGATACGCAGTATTTT. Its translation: CASSLGRGGTDTQYF.